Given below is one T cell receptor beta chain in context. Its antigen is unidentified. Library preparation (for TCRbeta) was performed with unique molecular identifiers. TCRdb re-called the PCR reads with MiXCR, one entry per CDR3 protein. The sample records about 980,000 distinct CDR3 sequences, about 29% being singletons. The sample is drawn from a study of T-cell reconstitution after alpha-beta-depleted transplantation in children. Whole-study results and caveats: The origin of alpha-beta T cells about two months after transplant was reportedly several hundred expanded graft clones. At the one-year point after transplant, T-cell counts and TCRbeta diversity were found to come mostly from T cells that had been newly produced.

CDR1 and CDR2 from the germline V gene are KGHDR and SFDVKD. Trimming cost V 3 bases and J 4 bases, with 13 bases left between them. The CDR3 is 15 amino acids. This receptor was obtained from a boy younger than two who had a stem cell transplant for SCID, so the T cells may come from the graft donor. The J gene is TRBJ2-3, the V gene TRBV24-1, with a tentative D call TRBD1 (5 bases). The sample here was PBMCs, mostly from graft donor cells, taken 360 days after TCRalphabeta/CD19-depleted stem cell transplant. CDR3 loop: CATSDGKGRADTQYF. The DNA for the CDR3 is TGTGCCACCAGTGATGGAAAAGGCAGGGCAGATACGCAGTATTTT.